The 22 T cell receptor beta chains given below trace back to one sample, sequenced in a study of OX40 agonist ivuxolimab in advanced cancers. TCRdb's table, derived via immunoSEQ multiplex PCR, lists solely in-frame clones and lacks some. The table records about 70,000 clones, roughly 88% of them present only once. The specimen was CD4+ or CD8+ T cells sorted from blood, collected in a trial of the OX40 agonist ivuxolimab. The receptors originated from an adult with an advanced solid tumor such as melanoma, head and neck, liver or kidney cancer.

The genes are TRBV5-1 and TRBJ2-1; no reliable D call. This CDR3 comprises 11 residues. V was shortened by 0 bases and J by 7 bases, with 2 bases between the two germline ends. The V gene's germline CDR1 is SGHRS and CDR2 YFSETQ. The CDR3 loop reads CASSLDNEQFF. DNA for the CDR3: TGCGCCAGCAGCTTGGATAATGAGCAGTTCTTC.

This clone showed up just a few times. V usage is TRBV6-5 and J usage is TRBJ1-1, with D possibly being TRBD1 (6 bases). V dropped 6 bases and J dropped 4 bases, with 15 bases sitting between them. The CDR3 totals 14 residues. Germline V CDR1 and CDR2: MNHEY, SVGAGI. CDR3 in amino acids: CASRSGQSSTEAFF. The CDR3 bases are TGTGCCAGCAGGAGCGGACAGTCCTCCACTGAAGCTTTCTTT.

The J gene is TRBJ1-2, the V gene TRBV10-3, with a possible D match to TRBD1 (5 bases). CDR1 and CDR2 from the germline V gene are ENHRY and SYGVKD. Trimming pared 3 bases from V and 4 bases from J, leaving 15 bases between. This CDR3 is built from 15 residues. CDR3 residues: CAISDATGGIYGYTF. CDR3 nucleotide sequence: TGTGCCATCAGTGACGCCACGGGGGGAATCTATGGCTACACCTTC.

This clone occurred a few times. The gene calls are TRBV2 and TRBJ1-1, with D unresolved. Germline lookup yields CDR1 SNHLY and CDR2 FYNNEI. V gave up 8 bases and J gave up 4 bases, with 14 bases separating them. The CDR3 is 13 residues long. The CDR3 spells CASGQNLGTEAFF. The CDR3 DNA is TGTGCCAGCGGGCAGAACTTAGGCACTGAAGCTTTCTTT.

This clone has just a few counts. The chain employs TRBV6-5 and TRBJ2-1; 8 bases are a match to TRBD1. Unmatched junction bases numbered 9, after V lost 4 bases and J lost 10 bases. CDR3 length: 14 amino acids. Germline loops: CDR1 MNHEY, CDR2 SVGAGI. The CDR3 DNA reads as TGTGCCAGCAGTTTTTTCAGGGGGCGAGGGGAGCAGTTCTTC. Translated, it gives CASSFFRGRGEQFF.

The chain uses TRBV6-6 and TRBJ1-4; 9 positions match TRBD1. Losses at the gene ends were 7 bases for V and 7 bases for J; bases not matched to a gene: 10. The CDR3 is made up of 15 amino acids. Germline lookup yields CDR1 MNHNY and CDR2 SVGAGI (reference sequence). CDR3 in amino acids: CASTRSGTGSEKLFF. In DNA, the CDR3 is TGTGCCAGCACCCGGTCCGGGACAGGGAGTGAAAAACTGTTTTTT.

This sequence joins TRBV2 and TRBJ2-5, with 12 nucleotides matching TRBD2. V gave up 3 bases and J gave up 2 bases; unmatched junction bases: 10. CDR1 is SNHLY, CDR2 FYNNEI, per germline. CDR3 length: 18 residues. This CDR3 reads CASSDMGLAGGKQETQYF. The CDR3 DNA reads TGTGCCAGCAGTGATATGGGCCTAGCGGGAGGGAAACAAGAGACCCAGTACTTC.

The chain recombines TRBV18 with TRBJ1-5; no reliable D call. V was clipped by 3 bases and J by 2 bases, with 11 bases between them. CDR1 and CDR2 (germline): KGHSH, LQKENI. CDR3 length equals 15 residues. For the CDR3, the DNA is TGTGCCAGCTCACCGACGGCTAATGGCAATCAGCCCCAGCATTTT. Protein sequence: CASSPTANGNQPQHF.

The chain links TRBV6-1 to TRBJ1-2; unclear D gene. The CDR3 extends over 13 amino acids. Germline V lookup: CDR1 MNHNS, CDR2 SASEGT. Deletions cut 6 bases from V and 5 bases from J, with 13 bases between. CDR3: CASRAPMLYGYTF. Written as DNA, the CDR3 is TGTGCCAGCAGAGCGCCAATGTTATATGGCTACACCTTC.

The V call is TRBV18, the J call TRBJ1-1; D gene ambiguous. This CDR3 has 16 residues. V lost 1 base and J 3 bases, leaving 15 bases between the germline ends. Looked up from germline, CDR1 is KGHSH and CDR2 is LQKENI. The CDR3 reads CASSPRGRSRDTEAFF. The CDR3 region has the DNA TGTGCCAGCTCACCACGTGGTAGGTCTCGTGACACTGAAGCTTTCTTT.

This clone was seen a few times. V is TRBV10-3 and J is TRBJ1-2; D may be TRBD1 (5 bases). The CDR3 spans 15 residues. Germline values: CDR1 ENHRY, CDR2 SYGVKD. The V and J ends lost 3 bases and 1 base respectively, with 12 bases between them. The CDR3 protein is CAISDRGMGNYGYTF. CDR3 DNA: TGTGCCATCAGTGACCGGGGGATGGGTAACTATGGCTACACCTTC.

This chain uses TRBV10-1 with TRBJ1-2; 7 nucleotides line up with TRBD1. The germline V gene encodes CDR1 WNHNN and CDR2 SYGVQD (reference sequence). The J segment lost 7 bases and the V segment lost 3 bases, leaving 5 bases of the junction unmatched. The CDR3 sequence is 13 residues long. The CDR3 here is CASSERQGLGYTF. The CDR3 nucleotides read TGCGCCAGCAGTGAAAGACAGGGACTTGGCTACACCTTC.

This chain connects TRBV14 to TRBJ2-3; D unresolved. The germline V and J ends were trimmed by 4 bases and 4 bases, with 6 bases remaining between them. This CDR3 is built from 12 residues. Germline assignment: CDR1 SGHDN and CDR2 FVKESK. The CDR3 sequence: CASSPSSDTQYF. Written as DNA, the CDR3 is TGTGCCAGCAGCCCCTCCTCAGATACGCAGTATTTT.

The rearrangement uses TRBV5-1 and TRBJ2-3; D uncertain. The CDR3 extends over 12 amino acids. The germline V gene has CDR1 SGHRS and CDR2 YFSETQ. Between the trimmed V and J ends, which lost 2 bases and 9 bases, there was a span of 10 bases. CDR3 amino acids: CASSLSSQTQYF. CDR3 DNA sequence: TGCGCCAGCAGCTTAAGCAGTCAAACGCAGTATTTT.

This rearrangement joins TRBV29-1 to TRBJ1-1; D remains unclear. V was trimmed by 1 base and J by 0 bases, leaving 6 bases between them. Germline CDR1 reads SQVTM; CDR2 reads ANQGSEA. This CDR3 is 13 amino acids long. The CDR3 here is CSVEGQMNTEAFF. CDR3 nucleotides: TGCAGCGTTGAAGGCCAGATGAACACTGAAGCTTTCTTT. Supplemented by reference TRBV29-1 and TRBJ1-1, the full variable domain reads SAVISQKPSRDICQRGTSLTIQCQVDSQVTMMFWYRQQPGQSLTLIATANQGSEATYESGFVIDKFPISRPNLTFSTLTVSNMSPEDSSIYLCSVEGQMNTEAFFGQGTRLTVV.

V and J are TRBV5-4 and TRBJ2-7; 9 bases match TRBD2. This CDR3 region has 15 residues. CDR1 is SGHNT, CDR2 YYREEE, per germline (reference sequence). V shed 3 bases and J 4 bases; nucleotides not matched to a gene: 8. CDR3 in amino acids: CASSSPSGVKYEQYF. CDR3 bases: TGTGCCAGCAGCTCACCTAGCGGGGTAAAGTACGAGCAGTACTTC.

This chain links TRBV7-3 with TRBJ2-3, with a possible D match to TRBD1 (7 bases). This CDR3 region has 16 residues. Trimming shortened V by 6 bases and J by 1 base, and 17 bases separated the two germline ends. Germline loops: CDR1 SGHTA, CDR2 FQGTGA. The CDR3 DNA follows: TGTGCCAGCAGTCAGGGGGGAGCTGGGGGCACAGATACGCAGTATTTT. Translated: CASSQGGAGGTDTQYF.

V gene TRBV28 combines with J gene TRBJ1-1; TRBD1 agrees at 7 bases. The trim removed 4 bases at V and 0 bases at J, leaving 8 bases unmatched. This CDR3 spans 16 amino acids. Germline-derived CDR1 and CDR2 are MDHEN and SYDVKM. DNA of the CDR3: TGTGCCAGCAGTTCCCCGGGACAGCTGATGAACACTGAAGCTTTCTTT. It specifies CASSSPGQLMNTEAFF.

This clone was counted once. CDR3: CASSLVTRGPMYF. The CDR3 nucleotides are TGTGCCAGCAGCTTAGTAACCAGGGGGCCGATGTACTTC. The rearrangement links TRBV11-2 to TRBJ2-7; TRBD1 matches 8 bases. The germline CDR1 and CDR2 sequences are SGHAT and FQNNGV. The trim removed 1 base at V and 12 bases at J, leaving 8 bases unmatched. The CDR3 totals 13 residues.

The chain links TRBV29-1 to TRBJ1-1; 7 bases align to TRBD1. V lost 3 bases to trimming and J lost 6 bases; unmatched junction nucleotides: 10. This CDR3 comprises 14 residues. Germline V gives CDR1 SQVTM, CDR2 ANQGSEA. CDR3 in amino acids: CSVEAQGGGAEAFF. The DNA for the CDR3 is TGCAGCGTTGAGGCGCAGGGGGGAGGAGCTGAAGCTTTCTTT.

The J gene is TRBJ1-5, the V gene TRBV28, with unresolved D. Germline V gives CDR1 MDHEN, CDR2 SYDVKM. The CDR3 length is 15 residues. V was shortened by 5 bases and J by 6 bases, with 17 bases between the two germline ends. In nucleotides, the CDR3 is TGTGCCAGCAGTCCCCCTCAATGGGCGGGTCAGCCCCAGCATTTT. Its protein is CASSPPQWAGQPQHF.

The J gene is TRBJ1-5, the V gene TRBV6-5, with 7 nucleotides matching TRBD1. The trim removed 6 bases at V and 4 bases at J, leaving 3 bases unmatched. The CDR3 covers 13 residues. Germline V gene sequence: CDR1 MNHEY, CDR2 SVGAGI. The CDR3 region has the DNA TGTGCCAGCAGCCGACAGGGTAATCAGCCCCAGCATTTT. Its translation is CASSRQGNQPQHF.